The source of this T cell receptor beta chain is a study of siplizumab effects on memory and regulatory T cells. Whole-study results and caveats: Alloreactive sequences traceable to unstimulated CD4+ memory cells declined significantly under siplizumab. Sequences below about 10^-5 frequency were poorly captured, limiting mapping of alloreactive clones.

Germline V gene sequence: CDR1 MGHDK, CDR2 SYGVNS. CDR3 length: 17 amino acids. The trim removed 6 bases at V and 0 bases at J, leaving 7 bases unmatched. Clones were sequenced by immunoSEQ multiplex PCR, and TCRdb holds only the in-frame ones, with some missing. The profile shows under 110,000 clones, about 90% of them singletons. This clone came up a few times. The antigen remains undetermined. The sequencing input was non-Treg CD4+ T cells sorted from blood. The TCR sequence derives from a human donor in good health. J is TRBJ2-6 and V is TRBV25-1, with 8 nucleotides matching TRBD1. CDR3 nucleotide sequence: TGTGCCAGCAGCCGGACAGGGATACTCTCTGGGGCCAACGTCCTGACTTTC. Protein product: CASSRTGILSGANVLTF.